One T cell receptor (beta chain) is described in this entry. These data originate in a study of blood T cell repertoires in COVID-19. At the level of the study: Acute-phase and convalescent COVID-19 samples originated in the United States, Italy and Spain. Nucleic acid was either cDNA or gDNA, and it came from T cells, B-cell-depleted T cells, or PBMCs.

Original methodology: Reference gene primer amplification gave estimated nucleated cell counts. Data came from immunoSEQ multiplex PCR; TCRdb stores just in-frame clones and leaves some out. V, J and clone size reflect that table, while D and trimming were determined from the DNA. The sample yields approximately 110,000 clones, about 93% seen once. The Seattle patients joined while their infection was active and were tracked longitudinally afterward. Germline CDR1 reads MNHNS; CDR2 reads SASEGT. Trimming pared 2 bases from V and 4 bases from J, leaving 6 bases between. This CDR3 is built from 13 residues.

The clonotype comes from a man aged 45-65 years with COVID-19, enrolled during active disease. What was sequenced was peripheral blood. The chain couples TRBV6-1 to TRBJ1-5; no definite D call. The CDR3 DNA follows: TGTGCCAGCAGTGAAAGCAGGAATCAGCCCCAGCATTTT. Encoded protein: CASSESRNQPQHF.